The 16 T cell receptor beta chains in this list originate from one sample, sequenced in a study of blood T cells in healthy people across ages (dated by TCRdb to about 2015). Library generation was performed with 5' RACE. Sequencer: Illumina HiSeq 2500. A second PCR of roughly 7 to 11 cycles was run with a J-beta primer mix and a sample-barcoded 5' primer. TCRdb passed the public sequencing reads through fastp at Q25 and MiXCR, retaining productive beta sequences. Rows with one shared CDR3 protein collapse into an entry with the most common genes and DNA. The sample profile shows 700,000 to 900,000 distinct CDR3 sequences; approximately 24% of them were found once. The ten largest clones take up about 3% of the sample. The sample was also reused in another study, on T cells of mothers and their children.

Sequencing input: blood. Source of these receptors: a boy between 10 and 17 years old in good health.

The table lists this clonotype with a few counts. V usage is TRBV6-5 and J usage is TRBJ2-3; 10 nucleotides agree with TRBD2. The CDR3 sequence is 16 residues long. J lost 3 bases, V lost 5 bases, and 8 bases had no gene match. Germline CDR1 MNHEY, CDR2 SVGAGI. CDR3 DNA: TGTGCCAGCAGTCACGGACTTAGCGGGGGGACAGATACGCAGTATTTT. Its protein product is CASSHGLSGGTDTQYF.

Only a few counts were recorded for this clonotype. The CDR3 reads CASSSGPAGYYNEQFF. CDR3 coding DNA: TGCGCCAGCAGCTCGGGACCAGCGGGGTACTACAATGAGCAGTTCTTC. This chain joins TRBV5-1 and TRBJ2-5; 7 bases are a match to TRBD2. The better agreement between TRBJ2-1 and the DNA end casts doubt on the J call. CDR1 SGHRS and CDR2 YFSETQ come from the germline V gene. The CDR3 is made up of 16 amino acids.

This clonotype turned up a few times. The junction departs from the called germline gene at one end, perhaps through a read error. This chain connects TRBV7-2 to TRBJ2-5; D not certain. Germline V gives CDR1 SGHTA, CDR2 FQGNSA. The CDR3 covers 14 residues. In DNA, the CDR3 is TGTGCCAGCAGTTTTGCAGGCTCCTACAATGAGCAGTCCTTC. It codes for CASSFAGSYNEQSF.

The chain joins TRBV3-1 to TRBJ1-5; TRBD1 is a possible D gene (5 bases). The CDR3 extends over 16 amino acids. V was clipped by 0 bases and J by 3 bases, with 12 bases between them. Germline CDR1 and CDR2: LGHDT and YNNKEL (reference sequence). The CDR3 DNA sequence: TGTGCCAGCAGCCAAGATGGGGCAGGTAACAATCAGCCCCAGCATTTT. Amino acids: CASSQDGAGNNQPQHF.

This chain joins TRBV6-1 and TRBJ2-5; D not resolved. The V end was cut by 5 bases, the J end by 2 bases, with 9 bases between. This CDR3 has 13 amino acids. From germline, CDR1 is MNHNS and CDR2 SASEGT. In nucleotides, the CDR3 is TGTGCCAGCAGTAACGACCGGCAAGAGACCCAGTACTTC. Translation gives CASSNDRQETQYF.

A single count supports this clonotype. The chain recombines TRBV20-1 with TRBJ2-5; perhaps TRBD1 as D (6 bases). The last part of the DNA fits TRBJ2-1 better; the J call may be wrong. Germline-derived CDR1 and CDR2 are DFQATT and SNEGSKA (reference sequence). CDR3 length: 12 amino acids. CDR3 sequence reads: CSARENRVPQFF. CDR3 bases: TGCAGTGCTAGGGAAAACAGGGTACCGCAGTTCTTC.

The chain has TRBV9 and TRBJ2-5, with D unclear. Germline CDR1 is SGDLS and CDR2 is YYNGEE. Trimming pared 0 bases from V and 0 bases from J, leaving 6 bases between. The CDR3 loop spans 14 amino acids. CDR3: CASSVGGNQETQYF. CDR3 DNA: TGTGCCAGCAGCGTAGGTGGAAACCAAGAGACCCAGTACTTC.

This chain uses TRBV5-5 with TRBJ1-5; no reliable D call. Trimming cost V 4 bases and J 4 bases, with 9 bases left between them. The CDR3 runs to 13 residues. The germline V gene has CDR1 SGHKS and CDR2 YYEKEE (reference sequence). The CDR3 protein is CASSPNGNQPQHF. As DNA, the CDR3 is TGTGCCAGCAGCCCGAATGGGAATCAGCCCCAGCATTTT.

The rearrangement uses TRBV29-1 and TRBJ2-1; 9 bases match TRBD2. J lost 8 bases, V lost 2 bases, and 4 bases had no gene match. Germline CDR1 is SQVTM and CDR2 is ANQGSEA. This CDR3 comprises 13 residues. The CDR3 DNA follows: TGCAGCGTTGAAAGCGGGGGGCAGGATGAGCAGTTCTTC. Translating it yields CSVESGGQDEQFF.

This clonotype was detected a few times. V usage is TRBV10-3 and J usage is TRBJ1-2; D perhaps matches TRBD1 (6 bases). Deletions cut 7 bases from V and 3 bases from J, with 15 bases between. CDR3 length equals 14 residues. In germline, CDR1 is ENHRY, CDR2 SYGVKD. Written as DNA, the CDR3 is TGTGCCATCAAGCAGGGGTCAATGGACTATGGCTACACCTTC. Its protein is CAIKQGSMDYGYTF.

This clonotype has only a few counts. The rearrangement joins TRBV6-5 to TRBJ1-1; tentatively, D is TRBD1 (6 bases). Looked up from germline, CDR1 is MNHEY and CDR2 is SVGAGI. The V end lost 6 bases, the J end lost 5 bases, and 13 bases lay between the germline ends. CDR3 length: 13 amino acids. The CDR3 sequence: CASRTGPGTEAFF. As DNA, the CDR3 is TGTGCCAGCAGGACAGGCCCTGGGACTGAAGCTTTCTTT.

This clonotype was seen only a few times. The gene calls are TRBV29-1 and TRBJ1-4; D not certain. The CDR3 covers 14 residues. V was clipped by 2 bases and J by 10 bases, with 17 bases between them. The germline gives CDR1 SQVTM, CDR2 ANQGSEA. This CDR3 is CSVERAGARGKLFF. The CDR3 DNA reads TGCAGCGTTGAAAGGGCAGGCGCCCGGGGAAAACTGTTTTTT.

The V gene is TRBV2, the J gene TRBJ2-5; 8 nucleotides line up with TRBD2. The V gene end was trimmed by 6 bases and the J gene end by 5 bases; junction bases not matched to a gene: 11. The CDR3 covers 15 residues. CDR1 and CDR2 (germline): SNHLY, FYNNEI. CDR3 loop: CASRADGGAWETQYF. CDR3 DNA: TGTGCCAGCAGAGCTGACGGGGGGGCTTGGGAGACCCAGTACTTC.

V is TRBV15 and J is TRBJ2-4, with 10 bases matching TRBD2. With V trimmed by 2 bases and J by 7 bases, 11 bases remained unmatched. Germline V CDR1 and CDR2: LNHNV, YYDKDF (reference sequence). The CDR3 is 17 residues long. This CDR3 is CATSRPLQRGGQNIQYF. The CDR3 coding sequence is TGTGCCACCAGCAGACCGCTCCAGCGGGGGGGCCAGAACATTCAGTACTTC.

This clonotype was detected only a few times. CDR3: CASRGLAGELFF. For the CDR3, the DNA is TGTGCCAGCAGGGGGCTCGCCGGGGAGCTGTTTTTT. The chain recombines TRBV6-6 with TRBJ2-2, with D tentatively TRBD1 (5 bases). This CDR3 has 12 residues. Germline CDR1 reads MNHNY; CDR2 reads SVGAGI (reference sequence). Trimming took off 6 bases at V and 6 bases at J, with 8 bases between the two ends.

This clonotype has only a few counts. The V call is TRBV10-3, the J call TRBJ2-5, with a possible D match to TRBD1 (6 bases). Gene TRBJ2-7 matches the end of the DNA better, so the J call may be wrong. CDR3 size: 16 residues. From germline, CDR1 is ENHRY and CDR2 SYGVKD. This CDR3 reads CAISEVRAGDNYEQYF. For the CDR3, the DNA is TGTGCCATCAGTGAGGTGAGGGCAGGGGATAACTACGAGCAGTACTTC.